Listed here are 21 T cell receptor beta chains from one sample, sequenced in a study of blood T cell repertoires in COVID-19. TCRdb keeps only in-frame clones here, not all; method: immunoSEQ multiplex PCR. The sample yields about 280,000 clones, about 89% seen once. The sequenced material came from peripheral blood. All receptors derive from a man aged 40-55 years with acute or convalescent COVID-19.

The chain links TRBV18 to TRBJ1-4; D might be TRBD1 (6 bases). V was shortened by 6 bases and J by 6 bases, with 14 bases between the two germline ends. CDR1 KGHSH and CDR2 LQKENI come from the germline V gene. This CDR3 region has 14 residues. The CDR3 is CASSDRGSDEKLFF. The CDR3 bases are TGTGCCAGCTCTGATAGGGGGTCGGATGAAAAACTGTTTTTT.

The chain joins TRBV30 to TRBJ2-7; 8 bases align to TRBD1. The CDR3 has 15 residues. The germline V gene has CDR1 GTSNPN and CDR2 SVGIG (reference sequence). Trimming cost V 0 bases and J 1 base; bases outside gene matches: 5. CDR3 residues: CAWSVLQGASYEQYF. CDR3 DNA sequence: TGTGCCTGGAGTGTACTGCAGGGGGCTTCCTACGAGCAGTACTTC.

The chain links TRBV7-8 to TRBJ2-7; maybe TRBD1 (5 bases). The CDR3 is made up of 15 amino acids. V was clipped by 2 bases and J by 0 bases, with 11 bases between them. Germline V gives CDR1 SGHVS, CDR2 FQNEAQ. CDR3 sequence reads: CASSLFSRASYEQYF. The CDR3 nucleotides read TGTGCCAGCAGCTTATTCTCCAGGGCCTCCTACGAGCAGTACTTC. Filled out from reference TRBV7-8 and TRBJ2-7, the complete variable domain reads GAGVSQSPRYKVAKRGQDVALRCDPISGHVSLFWYQQALGQGPEFLTYFQNEAQLDKSGLPSDRFFAERPEGSVSTLKIQRTQQEDSAVYLCASSLFSRASYEQYFGPGTRLTVT.

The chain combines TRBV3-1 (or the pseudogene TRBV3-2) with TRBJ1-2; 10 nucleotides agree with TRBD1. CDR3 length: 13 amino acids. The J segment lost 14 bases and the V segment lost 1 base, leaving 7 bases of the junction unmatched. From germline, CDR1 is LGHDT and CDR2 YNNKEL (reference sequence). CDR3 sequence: CASSQGQGARSTF. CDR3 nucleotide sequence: TGTGCCAGCAGCCAAGGACAGGGGGCGCGTAGTACCTTC.

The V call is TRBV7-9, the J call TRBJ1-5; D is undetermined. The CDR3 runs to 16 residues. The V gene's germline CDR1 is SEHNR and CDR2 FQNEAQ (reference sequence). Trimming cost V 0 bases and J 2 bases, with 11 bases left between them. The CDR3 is CASSLAEGKGNQPQHF. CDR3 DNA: TGTGCCAGCAGCTTAGCGGAGGGTAAGGGCAATCAGCCCCAGCATTTT.

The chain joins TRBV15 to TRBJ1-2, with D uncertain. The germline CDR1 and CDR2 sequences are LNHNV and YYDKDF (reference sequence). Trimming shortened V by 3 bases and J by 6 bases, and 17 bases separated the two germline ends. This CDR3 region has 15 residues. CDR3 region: CATSSFITGRDGYTF. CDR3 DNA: TGTGCCACCAGCAGCTTTATTACCGGGAGAGATGGCTACACCTTC.

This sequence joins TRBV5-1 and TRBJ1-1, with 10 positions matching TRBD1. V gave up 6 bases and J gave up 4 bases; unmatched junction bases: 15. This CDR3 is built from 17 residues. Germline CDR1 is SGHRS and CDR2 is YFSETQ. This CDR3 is CASTLRSGQGIGTEAFF. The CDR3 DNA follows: TGCGCCAGCACATTGAGGTCGGGACAGGGGATCGGCACTGAAGCTTTCTTT.

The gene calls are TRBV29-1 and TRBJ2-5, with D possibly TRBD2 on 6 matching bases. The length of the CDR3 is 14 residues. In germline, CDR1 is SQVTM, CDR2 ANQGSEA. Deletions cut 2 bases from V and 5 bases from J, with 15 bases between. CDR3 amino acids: CSVEMGGLGETQYF. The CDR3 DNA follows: TGCAGCGTTGAAATGGGGGGTCTCGGTGAGACCCAGTACTTC.

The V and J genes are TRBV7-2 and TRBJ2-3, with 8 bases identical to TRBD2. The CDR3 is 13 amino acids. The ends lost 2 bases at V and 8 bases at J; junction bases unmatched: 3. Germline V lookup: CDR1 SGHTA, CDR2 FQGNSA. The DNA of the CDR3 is TGTGCCAGCAGCTTAAGGCTAGCGGGTACGCAGTATTTT. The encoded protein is CASSLRLAGTQYF.

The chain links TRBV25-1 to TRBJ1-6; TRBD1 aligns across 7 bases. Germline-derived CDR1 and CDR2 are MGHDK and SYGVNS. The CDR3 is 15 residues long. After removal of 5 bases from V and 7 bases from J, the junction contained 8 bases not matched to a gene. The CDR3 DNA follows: TGTGCCAGCAGTCCTAACAGGGGTAGGAATTCACCCCTCCACTTT. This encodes CASSPNRGRNSPLHF.

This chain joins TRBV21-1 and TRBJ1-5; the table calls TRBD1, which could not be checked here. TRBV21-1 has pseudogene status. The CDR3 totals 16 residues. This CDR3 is CASSTLRRDREQPQHF. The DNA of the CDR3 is TGTGCCAGCAGCACCCTTAGGCGGGACAGGGAGCAGCCCCAGCATTTT.

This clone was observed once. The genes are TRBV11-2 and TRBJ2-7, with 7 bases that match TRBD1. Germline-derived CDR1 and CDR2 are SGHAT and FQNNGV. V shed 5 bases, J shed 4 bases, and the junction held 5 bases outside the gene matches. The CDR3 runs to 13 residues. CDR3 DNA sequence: TGTGCCAGCAGCCCGGACAGGCAGTACGAGCAGTACTTC. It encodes CASSPDRQYEQYF. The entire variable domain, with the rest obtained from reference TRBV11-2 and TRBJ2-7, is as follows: EAGVAQSPRYKIIEKRQSVAFWCNPISGHATLYWYQQILGQGPKLLIQFQNNGVVDDSQLPKDRFSAERLKGVDSTLKIQPAKLEDSAVYLCASSPDRQYEQYFGPGTRLTVT.

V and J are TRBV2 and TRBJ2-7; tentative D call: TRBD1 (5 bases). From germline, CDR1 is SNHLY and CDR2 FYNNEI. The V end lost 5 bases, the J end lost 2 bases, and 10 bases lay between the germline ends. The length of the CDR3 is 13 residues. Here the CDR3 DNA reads TGTGCCAGCAGTACGACAGATCCCTACGAGCAGTACTTC. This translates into CASSTTDPYEQYF.

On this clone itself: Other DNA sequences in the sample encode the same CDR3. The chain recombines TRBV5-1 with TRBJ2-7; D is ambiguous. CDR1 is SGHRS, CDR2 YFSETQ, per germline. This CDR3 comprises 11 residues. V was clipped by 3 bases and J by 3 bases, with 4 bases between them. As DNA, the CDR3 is TGCGCCAGCAGCTCCAACTACGAGCAGTACTTC. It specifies CASSSNYEQYF.

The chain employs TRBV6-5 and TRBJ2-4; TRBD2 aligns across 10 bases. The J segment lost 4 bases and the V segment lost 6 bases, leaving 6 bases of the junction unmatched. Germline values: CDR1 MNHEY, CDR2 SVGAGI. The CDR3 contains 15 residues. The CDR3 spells CASREGAGGKNIQYF. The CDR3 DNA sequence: TGTGCCAGCAGAGAGGGAGCGGGGGGGAAAAACATTCAGTACTTC.

CDR3 in DNA: TGTGCCACCCTACACACAGGGGTGCGGGAAAAACTGTTTTTT. This sequence encodes CATLHTGVREKLFF. The chain couples TRBV19 to TRBJ1-4; 7 nucleotides line up with TRBD1. Germline trimming cut 10 bases from V and 8 bases from J; bases unmatched to any gene: 13. The V gene's germline CDR1 is LNHDA and CDR2 SQIVND (reference sequence). This CDR3 region has 14 residues.

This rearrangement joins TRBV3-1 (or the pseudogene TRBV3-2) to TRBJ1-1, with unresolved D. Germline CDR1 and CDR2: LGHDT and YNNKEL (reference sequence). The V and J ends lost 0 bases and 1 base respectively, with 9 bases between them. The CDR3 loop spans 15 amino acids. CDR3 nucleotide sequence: TGTGCCAGCAGCCAAGAAGCGGTGGGGAACACTGAAGCTTTCTTT. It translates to CASSQEAVGNTEAFF.

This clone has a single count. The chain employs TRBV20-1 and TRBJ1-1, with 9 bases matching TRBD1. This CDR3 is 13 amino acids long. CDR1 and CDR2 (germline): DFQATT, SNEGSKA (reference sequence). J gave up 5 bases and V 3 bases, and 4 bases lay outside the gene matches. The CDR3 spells CSASRDRATEAFF. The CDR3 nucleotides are TGCAGTGCTAGTAGGGACAGGGCGACTGAAGCTTTCTTT.

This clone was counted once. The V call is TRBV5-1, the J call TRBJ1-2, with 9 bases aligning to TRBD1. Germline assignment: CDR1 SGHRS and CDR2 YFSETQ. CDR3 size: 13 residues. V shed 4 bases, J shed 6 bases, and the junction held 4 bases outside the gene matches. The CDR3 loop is CASSQTGGDGYTF. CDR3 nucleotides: TGCGCCAGCAGCCAAACAGGGGGCGATGGCTACACCTTC.

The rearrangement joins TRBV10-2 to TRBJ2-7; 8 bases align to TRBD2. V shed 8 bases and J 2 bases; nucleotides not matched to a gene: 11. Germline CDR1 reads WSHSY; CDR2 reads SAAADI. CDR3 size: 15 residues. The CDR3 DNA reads TGCGCCAGCGGTTCGGGGCGGGGGGCTACCTACGAGCAGTACTTC. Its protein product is CASGSGRGATYEQYF.

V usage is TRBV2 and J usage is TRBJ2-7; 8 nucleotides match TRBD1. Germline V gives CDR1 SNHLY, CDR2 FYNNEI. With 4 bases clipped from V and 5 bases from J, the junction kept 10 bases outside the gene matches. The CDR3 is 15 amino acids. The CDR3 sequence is CASSGDGGQGNEQYF. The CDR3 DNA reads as TGTGCCAGCAGTGGTGACGGAGGACAGGGCAACGAGCAGTACTTC. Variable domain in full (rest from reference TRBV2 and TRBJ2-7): EPEVTQTPSHQVTQMGQEVILRCVPISNHLYFYWYRQILGQKVEFLVSFYNNEISEKSEIFDDQFSVERPDGSNFTLKIRSTKLEDSAMYFCASSGDGGQGNEQYFGPGTRLTVT.